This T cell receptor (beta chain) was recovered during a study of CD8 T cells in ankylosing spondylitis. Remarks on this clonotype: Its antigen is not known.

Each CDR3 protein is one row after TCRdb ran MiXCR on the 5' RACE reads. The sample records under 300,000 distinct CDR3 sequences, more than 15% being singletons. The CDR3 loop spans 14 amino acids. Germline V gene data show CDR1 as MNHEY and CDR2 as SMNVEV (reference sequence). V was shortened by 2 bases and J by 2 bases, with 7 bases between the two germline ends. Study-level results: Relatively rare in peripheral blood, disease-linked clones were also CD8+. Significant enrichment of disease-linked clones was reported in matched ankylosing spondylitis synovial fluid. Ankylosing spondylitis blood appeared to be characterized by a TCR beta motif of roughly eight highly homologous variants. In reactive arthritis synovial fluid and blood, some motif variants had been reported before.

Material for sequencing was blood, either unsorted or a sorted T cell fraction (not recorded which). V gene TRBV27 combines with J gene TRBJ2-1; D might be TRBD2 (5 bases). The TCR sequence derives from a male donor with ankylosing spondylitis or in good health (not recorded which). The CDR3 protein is CASSLRDTYNEQFF. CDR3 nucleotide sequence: TGTGCCAGCAGTTTACGGGATACCTACAATGAGCAGTTCTTC.